This T cell receptor (beta chain) was sequenced for a study of cytomegalovirus exposure and HLA in healthy donors. Sequencing used immunoSEQ multiplex PCR; TCRdb keeps in-frame clones, though not all of them. This sample carries about 130,000 clones, roughly 90% of them seen once, and the ten largest clones take roughly 2%. This TCR was sampled from a woman under 30 in good health and CMV-seronegative. The source material was PBMCs.

The CDR3 DNA follows: TGTGCCAGCAGCGTCGGGGGAGGCAATGAGCAGTTCTTC. The encoded protein is CASSVGGGNEQFF. The V call is TRBV9, the J call TRBJ2-1; D may be TRBD2 (6 bases). CDR1 and CDR2 from the germline V gene are SGDLS and YYNGEE. The CDR3 runs 13 residues. The V and J ends lost 2 bases and 6 bases respectively, with 9 bases between them.